Below, one TCR beta chain is given with its context. Generated by immunoSEQ multiplex PCR, the TCRdb table keeps only in-frame clones and is missing some. The top ten clones hold 3% to 4.5% of a sample with about 240,000 clones, around 82% of them seen once. The sample comes from a study of blood T cell repertoires in COVID-19. The CDR3 spans 14 residues. Germline-derived CDR1 and CDR2 are LNHDA and SQIVND (reference sequence). V lost 7 bases and J lost 2, with 14 bases in between. The V call is TRBV19, the J call TRBJ1-1, with a weak D call TRBD1 (6 bases). The specimen was PBMCs or T cells enriched from blood (not recorded which). This receptor was identified in a woman in her thirties or forties who had been exposed to COVID-19. The CDR3, as DNA: TGTGCCAGTATACACAGGGAGAAAAACACTGAAGCTTTCTTT. It encodes CASIHREKNTEAFF.